This T cell receptor (beta chain) was sequenced for a study of neurological immune-mediated disorders. This CDR3 spans 15 amino acids. This clonotype is categorized as medium-sized. Its target is not known. Study observations and caveats: Healthy controls had more TCR clonal expansion than multiple sclerosis, which showed the least, whereas HTLV-1-associated myelopathy showed the most. No expanded-clone CDR3 amino acid sequence recurred across subjects, suggesting private TCR-beta repertoires.

The cDNA came from 5'RACE, which used 10-nucleotide random UMIs. TCRdb reprocessed the 5' RACE reads with MiXCR, giving one entry per CDR3 protein. The sample lists roughly 15,000 distinct CDR3 sequences, 14% to 15% occurring once. The receptor was isolated from a man aged 60-69 years with HTLV-1-associated myelopathy (HAM/TSP). The chain employs TRBV12-2 and TRBJ1-1; TRBD1, the D gene given by the table, was not confirmed from the DNA. TRBV12-2 is given as a pseudogene. The sequenced material came from PBMCs. The CDR3 sequence is CASRLASRADTEAFF. For the CDR3, the DNA is TGTGCAAGTCGCTTAGCTAGCAGGGCGGACACTGAAGCTTTCTTT.